The 6 T cell receptor beta chains below come from one sample, sequenced in a study of cytomegalovirus exposure and HLA in healthy donors. This PCR relied on a set of 60 Vbeta primers and 13 Jbeta primers. The method was immunoSEQ multiplex PCR; TCRdb's version includes in-frame clones alone and lacks a portion of them. Here the sample spans roughly 180,000 clones, 76% being singletons. The sequencing input was PBMCs. The receptor set was obtained from a man between 18 and 29 years old in good health and CMV-seronegative.

This chain's CDR3 is CSVDRLAGEGEQYF. The CDR3 region has the DNA TGCAGCGTTGACCGACTAGCGGGAGAAGGCGAGCAGTACTTC. The chain uses TRBV29-1 and TRBJ2-7, with TRBD2 matching over 12 bases. Germline CDR1 reads SQVTM; CDR2 reads ANQGSEA. V was clipped by 3 bases and J by 6 bases; unmatched bases: 6. The CDR3 has 14 amino acids.

The gene calls are TRBV30 and TRBJ1-1; D is perhaps TRBD1 (6 bases). Trimming removed 6 bases from V and 2 bases from J, with 16 bases in between. From germline, CDR1 is GTSNPN and CDR2 SVGIG (reference sequence). The CDR3 spans 14 residues. The CDR3 is CACPKGGANTEAFF. For the CDR3, the DNA is TGTGCCTGTCCCAAGGGGGGGGCAAACACTGAAGCTTTCTTT.

The chain couples TRBV27 to TRBJ2-7, with D uncertain. This CDR3 region has 12 residues. V lost 4 bases to trimming and J lost 5 bases, with 9 bases between them. Germline-derived CDR1 and CDR2 are MNHEY and SMNVEV (reference sequence). The CDR3 DNA sequence: TGTGCCAGCAGTTCAATCCGGGACGAGCAGTACTTC. It is translated as CASSSIRDEQYF.

Comments on this clone: This sample includes further DNA sequences coding for the same CDR3. The chain carries TRBV30 and TRBJ2-3, with no clear D. The V gene's germline CDR1 is GTSNPN and CDR2 SVGIG (reference sequence). This CDR3 is 13 amino acids long. The V end lost 0 bases, the J end lost 1 base, and 5 bases lay between the germline ends. In nucleotides, the CDR3 is TGTGCCTGGAGTGTGTCTGGCACAGATACGCAGTATTTT. Translation gives CAWSVSGTDTQYF.

The CDR3 is CASSYWTGGTEAFF. The CDR3 nucleotides are TGTGCCAGCAGCTATTGGACGGGGGGCACTGAAGCTTTCTTT. J is TRBJ1-1 and V is TRBV7-9; perhaps TRBD1 as D (5 bases). V shed 4 bases and J shed 4 bases, with 13 bases lying between them. This CDR3 spans 14 amino acids. Germline assignment: CDR1 SEHNR and CDR2 FQNEAQ (reference sequence). The whole variable domain, remainder taken from reference TRBV7-9 and TRBJ1-1, is DTGVSQNPRHKITKRGQNVTFRCDPISEHNRLYWYRQTLGQGPEFLTYFQNEAQLEKSRLLSDRFSAERPKGSFSTLEIQRTEQGDSAMYLCASSYWTGGTEAFFGQGTRLTVV.

The chain recombines TRBV5-5 with TRBJ2-7, with a possible D match to TRBD1 (6 bases). Germline-derived CDR1 and CDR2 are SGHKS and YYEKEE (reference sequence). V was trimmed by 0 bases and J by 9 bases, leaving 13 bases between them. CDR3 length equals 13 residues. CDR3 bases: TGTGCCAGCAGCTTGGAACAGGGCCTCGGGCAGTACTTC. Amino acids: CASSLEQGLGQYF.